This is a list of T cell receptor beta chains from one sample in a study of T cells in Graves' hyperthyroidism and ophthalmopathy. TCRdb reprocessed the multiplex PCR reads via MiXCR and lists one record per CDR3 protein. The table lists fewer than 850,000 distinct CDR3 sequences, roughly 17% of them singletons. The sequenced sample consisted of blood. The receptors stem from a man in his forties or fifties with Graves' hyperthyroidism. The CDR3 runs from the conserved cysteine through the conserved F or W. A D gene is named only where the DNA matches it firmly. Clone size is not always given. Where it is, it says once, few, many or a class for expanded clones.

CDR3 protein: CSARDRGGYTDTQYF; CDR3 DNA: TGCAGTGCTAGAGATCGGGGGGGGTACACAGATACGCAGTATTTT; D gene: TRBD2; J gene: TRBJ2-3; V gene: TRBV20-1; clone size: -
CDR3 protein: CASSHRQFPYNEQFF; CDR3 DNA: TGTGCCAGCAGCCATCGACAGTTCCCCTACAATGAGCAGTTCTTC; D gene: -; J gene: TRBJ2-1; V gene: TRBV14; clone size: few
CDR3 protein: CASSSLAGDNEQFF; CDR3 DNA: TGTGCCAGCAGCTCGTTAGCGGGCGACAATGAGCAGTTCTTC; D gene: TRBD2; J gene: TRBJ2-1; V gene: TRBV11-2; clone size: -
CDR3 protein: CASSPVREPGELFF; CDR3 DNA: TGTGCCAGCTCACCGGTTCGGGAGCCCGGGGAGCTGTTTTTT; D gene: -; J gene: TRBJ2-2; V gene: TRBV18; clone size: -
CDR3 protein: CSASPRQGSSYNEQFF; CDR3 DNA: TGCAGTGCTAGTCCCCGTCAGGGGAGCTCCTACAATGAGCAGTTCTTC; D gene: -; J gene: TRBJ2-1; V gene: TRBV20-1; clone size: many
CDR3 protein: CASRTQGRGNTIYF; CDR3 DNA: TGTGCCAGCAGAACGCAGGGACGTGGAAACACCATATATTTT; D gene: -; J gene: TRBJ1-3; V gene: TRBV12-3/TRBV12-4; clone size: many
CDR3 protein: CASSSLGGRIEQPQHF; CDR3 DNA: TGTGCCAGCAGCTCGCTCGGGGGAAGGATTGAACAGCCCCAGCATTTT; D gene: -; J gene: TRBJ1-5; V gene: TRBV5-6; clone size: few
CDR3 protein: CSVAWTMTSTDTQYF; CDR3 DNA: TGCAGCGTGGCCTGGACGATGACTAGCACAGATACGCAGTATTTT; D gene: -; J gene: TRBJ2-3; V gene: TRBV29-1; clone size: many
CDR3 protein: CASSQGISDEKLFF; CDR3 DNA: TGTGCCAGCAGCCAGGGGATTAGTGACGAAAAACTGTTTTTT; D gene: -; J gene: TRBJ1-4; V gene: TRBV28; clone size: many
CDR3 protein: CARKGPMNTEAFF; CDR3 DNA: TGTGCCAGGAAAGGACCTATGAACACTGAAGCTTTCTTT; D gene: -; J gene: TRBJ1-1; V gene: TRBV2; clone size: many
CDR3 protein: CSVWGEPEQFF; CDR3 DNA: TGCAGCGTGTGGGGGGAGCCTGAGCAGTTCTTC; D gene: -; J gene: TRBJ2-1; V gene: TRBV29-1; clone size: -
CDR3 protein: CASSHFRGRSGNEQFF; CDR3 DNA: TGTGCCAGCAGCCACTTTCGAGGGAGATCCGGCAATGAGCAGTTCTTC; D gene: -; J gene: TRBJ2-1; V gene: TRBV7-9; clone size: many
CDR3 protein: CASRKKGGNTEAFF; CDR3 DNA: TGTGCCAGCAGAAAAAAGGGGGGGAACACTGAAGCTTTCTTT; D gene: -; J gene: TRBJ1-1; V gene: TRBV5-6; clone size: few
CDR3 protein: CSASHSRLAGFTDTQYF; CDR3 DNA: TGCAGTGCTAGCCACTCCCGGCTAGCGGGATTCACAGATACGCAGTATTTT; D gene: TRBD2; J gene: TRBJ2-3; V gene: TRBV20-1; clone size: few
CDR3 protein: CASSEMRDNEKLFF; CDR3 DNA: TGCGCCAGCAGTGAGATGAGGGATAATGAAAAACTGTTTTTT; D gene: -; J gene: TRBJ1-4; V gene: TRBV10-1; clone size: many
CDR3 protein: CASRILAGEETQYF; CDR3 DNA: TGTGCCAGCAGAATACTAGCGGGGGAAGAGACCCAGTACTTC; D gene: TRBD2; J gene: TRBJ2-5; V gene: TRBV27; clone size: many
CDR3 protein: CASRPERRSYNEQFF; CDR3 DNA: TGTGCCAGCAGACCCGAGCGGCGCTCCTACAATGAGCAGTTCTTC; D gene: -; J gene: TRBJ2-1; V gene: TRBV12-3/TRBV12-4; clone size: -